This T cell receptor (beta chain) was captured in a study of cytomegalovirus exposure and HLA in healthy donors. Turning to the study itself: Sequencing of about 179 million T cells in an earlier analysis found roughly 120 million unique TCR beta sequences.

Comment on this clone: The antigen is unknown.

Primers: 60 Vbeta forward and 13 Jbeta reverse. Clones were read by immunoSEQ multiplex PCR, and TCRdb kept only the in-frame ones, dropping some. The table lists under 200,000 clones, about 80% of them singletons. Regarding the study as a whole: The presence/absence work took it that sequencing depth was about the same across donors.

This CDR3 contains 14 residues. Germline lookup yields CDR1 SGHTA and CDR2 FQGNSA. Deletions cut 3 bases from V and 8 bases from J, with 16 bases between. Sequences were obtained from PBMCs. The receptor was isolated from a woman aged 45-60 years in good health and CMV-seronegative. V usage is TRBV7-2 and J usage is TRBJ1-2; no clear D gene. In nucleotides, the CDR3 is TGTGCCAGCAGCTTCCTCGATGACAACGACGGCTACACCTTC. This sequence encodes CASSFLDDNDGYTF.